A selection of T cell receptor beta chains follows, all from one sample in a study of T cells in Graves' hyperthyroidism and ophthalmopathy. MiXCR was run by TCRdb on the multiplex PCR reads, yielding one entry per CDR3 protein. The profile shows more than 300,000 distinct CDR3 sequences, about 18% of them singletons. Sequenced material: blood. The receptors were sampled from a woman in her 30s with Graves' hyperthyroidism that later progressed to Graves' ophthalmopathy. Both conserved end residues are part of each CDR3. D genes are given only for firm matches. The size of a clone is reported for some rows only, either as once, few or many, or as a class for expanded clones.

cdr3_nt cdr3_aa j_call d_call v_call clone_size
TGTGCCAGTAGTACTCGCCCCTTCCCAACAGATACGCAGTATTTT CASSTRPFPTDTQYF TRBJ2-3 . TRBV19 .
TGTGCCAGCAGAACAGGGCTCGGTAACTATGGCTACACCTTC CASRTGLGNYGYTF TRBJ1-2 . TRBV6-1 many
TGTGCCAGTAGTAGCCAGGACAGGGGGTCTAATGAGCAGTTCTTC CASSSQDRGSNEQFF TRBJ2-1 TRBD1 TRBV19 many
TGTGCCAGCAGTCCCCAAGGGGACAGGGGGCCGGGTTCACCCCTCCACTTT CASSPQGDRGPGSPLHF TRBJ1-6 TRBD1 TRBV27 many
TGCAGCGTTGAGGCAGGGGGAACAGATACGCAGTATTTT CSVEAGGTDTQYF TRBJ2-3 TRBD1 TRBV29-1 few
TGTGCCAGTAGCGGGTCAGCCTATGGCTACACCTTC CASSGSAYGYTF TRBJ1-2 . TRBV9 .
TGTGCCAGCTCACCGGGGCAGAGATTAGAAGCTTTCTTT CASSPGQRLEAFF TRBJ1-1 . TRBV18 many
TGTGCCAGCAGCAATAGCGGGAGGGGGAACGAGCAGTACTTC CASSNSGRGNEQYF TRBJ2-7 TRBD2 TRBV5-4 .
TGTGCCAGCAGTGGGGTTGCTGATCAGCCCCAGCATTTT CASSGVADQPQHF TRBJ1-5 . TRBV6-1 once
TGTGCCAGCAGCGTAGTTACCGGACACGAGCAGTACTTC CASSVVTGHEQYF TRBJ2-7 . TRBV9 many
TGTGCCAGTAGGACTCCAGGGGGCGTTCAGCCCCAGCATTTT CASRTPGGVQPQHF TRBJ1-5 TRBD1 TRBV19 .
TGCAGTGCTAGCCGAGGGGCTTCCCTCCAAGAGACCCAGTACTTC CSASRGASLQETQYF TRBJ2-5 . TRBV20-1 many
TGTGCCAGCAGCCATCAAGCCGTACAGGATTCCTACGAGCAGTACTTC CASSHQAVQDSYEQYF TRBJ2-7 . TRBV4-2 .
TGCAGTGCTCCGCGGGAAAACTATGGCTACACCTTC CSAPRENYGYTF TRBJ1-2 . TRBV20-1 .
TGTGCCAGCAGCTTCGTGGATACGCAGTATTTT CASSFVDTQYF TRBJ2-3 . TRBV11-2 many
TGCAGTGCTAGTGATGGACAGGGCGAATATGGCTACACCTTC CSASDGQGEYGYTF TRBJ1-2 TRBD1 TRBV20-1 many
TGTGCCAGCAGTACAAACACAGGGGTTGAGCAGTTCTTC CASSTNTGVEQFF TRBJ2-1 TRBD1 TRBV28 many
TGCAGTGCTAGCCCTCCCCGCCAAGTTACGCAGTATTTT CSASPPRQVTQYF TRBJ2-3 . TRBV20-1 .
TGTGCCAGCGGGGGTGGGGAGGGTGAGACCCAGTACTTC CASGGGEGETQYF TRBJ2-5 TRBD2 TRBV2 many
TGCAGCGTCCAGGGGGGCGACTCTGGGGCCAACGTCCTGACTTTC CSVQGGDSGANVLTF TRBJ2-6 . TRBV29-1 .
TGTGCCAGCAGCTCCCCCCCGGGACAGGGAGGCGAGCAGTACTTC CASSSPPGQGGEQYF TRBJ2-7 TRBD1 TRBV6-1 few
TGTGCCTGGAGGTGGACAGGGGGCACAGATACGCAGTATTTT CAWRWTGGTDTQYF TRBJ2-3 TRBD1 TRBV30 .
TGTGCCATCAGTGAGAGGCAGGGAAATCAGCCCCAGCATTTT CAISERQGNQPQHF TRBJ1-5 . TRBV10-3 few
TGTGCCAGCCCCATTGGCGAATCCCACTATGGCTACACCTTC CASPIGESHYGYTF TRBJ1-2 . TRBV6-1 many
TGTGCCTGGAGTGAGGCTATGACAGACTACAATGAGCAGTTCTTC CAWSEAMTDYNEQFF TRBJ2-1 . TRBV30 many
TGCGCCAGCAGTGGCGGGGGGATCACAGATACGCGGTATTTT CASSGGGITDTRYF TRBJ2-3 TRBD2 TRBV10-2 .
TGCAGTGCTAGGCTTTCGGAGACCCAGTACTTC CSARLSETQYF TRBJ2-5 . TRBV20-1 many
TGTGCCAGCAGCTTACCAGGGGTTACTGAAGCTTTCTTT CASSLPGVTEAFF TRBJ1-1 . TRBV7-9 few
TGTGCCTGGAGTACTCTAGCGGGGGCTAATACGCAGTATTTT CAWSTLAGANTQYF TRBJ2-3 TRBD2 TRBV30 many
TGTGCCAGCTCTCCCGAGACAGCGAGCCAAGAGACCCAGTACTTC CASSPETASQETQYF TRBJ2-5 . TRBV18 .
TGTGCCAGCAGTGGTTTCGAAATTTACAATGAGCAGTTCTTC CASSGFEIYNEQFF TRBJ2-1 . TRBV6-1 .
TGTGCCAGCAGTTTAAAGATCCTCCTACTCGGAGAGCAGTACTTC CASSLKILLLGEQYF TRBJ2-7 . TRBV28 many
TGTGCCAGCAGCTCCACTTTACAGCTACAAAAACTGTTTTTT CASSSTLQLQKLFF TRBJ1-4 . TRBV7-2 many
TGTGCCAGCAGTTTATCCCACCCCATCAGGGGGAACCAAGAGACCCAGTACTTC CASSLSHPIRGNQETQYF TRBJ2-5 TRBD1 TRBV27 many
TGTGCCAGTGGTAATGAAAAACTGTTTTTT CASGNEKLFF TRBJ1-4 . TRBV6-1 .
TGTGCCAGCAGTCCCAACGGGATCAGACGGGGCACCGGGGAGCTGTTTTTT CASSPNGIRRGTGELFF TRBJ2-2 . TRBV6-1 few
TGTGCCAGCAGTTTGCGATGGGACCCGAATGAAAAACTGTTTTTT CASSLRWDPNEKLFF TRBJ1-4 . TRBV28 many
TGTGCCAGCAGCAACGACAGAGGGCTTGGCAATCAGCCCCAGCATTTT CASSNDRGLGNQPQHF TRBJ1-5 . TRBV11-1 few
TGCAGTGCTAAGGTGGACACTAATGAAAAACTGTTTTTT CSAKVDTNEKLFF TRBJ1-4 . TRBV20-1 many
TGCGCCAGCAGCTCACTAGCGGGAGAGATCTACAATGAGCAGTTCTTC CASSSLAGEIYNEQFF TRBJ2-1 TRBD2 TRBV5-1 many
TGCAGTGCTAGTGACCGGGACATCGGGCCCCAGCATTTT CSASDRDIGPQHF TRBJ1-5 . TRBV20-1 many
TGTGCCAGCAGTTTCCCGGCCAGGGGGATGTGGGAGACCCAGTACTTC CASSFPARGMWETQYF TRBJ2-5 TRBD1 TRBV28 many
TGTGCCAGCAGTTTATTAGGAGGGGAAAAACTGTTTTTT CASSLLGGEKLFF TRBJ1-4 . TRBV28 few
TGCGCCAGCGCGCGGCAGGCCACAGATACGCAGTATTTT CASARQATDTQYF TRBJ2-3 . TRBV5-1 few
TGTGCCAGCAGCTTAGGGCCGGAGTTTGAAGCTTTCTTT CASSLGPEFEAFF TRBJ1-1 . TRBV11-2 many
TGTGCCAGCAGTCCCTCTTATAGGACGGGAGAGCAGTACTTC CASSPSYRTGEQYF TRBJ2-7 . TRBV28 .